One and the same sample provided the 27 T cell receptor beta chains below, sequenced in a study of T cell changes during pregnancy in multiple sclerosis. Clones were read by immunoSEQ multiplex PCR, and TCRdb kept only the in-frame ones, dropping some. This table holds more than 80,000 clones, 75% to 95% found once. The sequencing here drew on peripheral blood, taken before pregnancy. The receptors derive from a female donor with multiple sclerosis, enrolled in a pregnancy study.

The table lists this clone with a count of one. The V call is TRBV10-3, the J call TRBJ1-1; 11 bases are a match to TRBD1. The ends lost 8 bases at V and 4 bases at J; junction bases unmatched: 3. Germline V gives CDR1 ENHRY, CDR2 SYGVKD. This CDR3 comprises 13 residues. CDR3 in DNA: TGTGCCATCGTAGGACAGGGGGCCACTGAAGCTTTCTTT. Protein: CAIVGQGATEAFF.

This clone appeared a few times. V gene TRBV13 combines with J gene TRBJ1-2; weak D call: TRBD1 (5 bases). The CDR3 covers 13 residues. V lost 7 bases and J lost 8, with 17 bases in between. Germline loops: CDR1 PRHDT, CDR2 FYEKMQ (reference sequence). The CDR3 DNA follows: TGTGCCAGCATCACGGGGGGGATCGGAGGCTACACCTTC. The encoded protein is CASITGGIGGYTF.

V is TRBV11-2 and J is TRBJ1-6; unclear D gene. The CDR3 length is 16 residues. CDR1 and CDR2 (germline): SGHAT, FQNNGV. The V gene lost 1 base and the J gene lost 2 bases, with 9 bases spanning the gap. The CDR3 reads CASSLGQRAYNSPLHF. The CDR3 nucleotides read TGTGCCAGCAGCTTAGGGCAGCGGGCCTATAATTCACCCCTCCACTTT.

The V and J genes are TRBV10-1 and TRBJ2-7; D uncertain. The CDR3 consists of 13 residues. V was trimmed by 4 bases and J by 1 base, leaving 8 bases between them. The germline V gene has CDR1 WNHNN and CDR2 SYGVQD (reference sequence). CDR3 residues: CASSGASSYEQYF. CDR3 in DNA: TGCGCCAGCAGTGGGGCCAGTTCCTACGAGCAGTACTTC.

This chain connects TRBV9 to TRBJ2-1; 7 positions match TRBD2. The V and J ends lost 0 bases and 7 bases, in that order; junction bases with no gene match: 10. Germline CDR1 reads SGDLS; CDR2 reads YYNGEE. The CDR3 spans 16 residues. The CDR3 DNA sequence: TGTGCCAGCAGCGTAGGGGGAGGGCCCTTGGGGAATGAGCAGTTCTTC. Its translation is CASSVGGGPLGNEQFF. The whole variable domain, remainder taken from reference TRBV9 and TRBJ2-1, is DSGVTQTPKHLITATGQRVTLRCSPRSGDLSVYWYQQSLDQGLQFLIQYYNGEERAKGNILERFSAQQFPDLHSELNLSSLELGDSALYFCASSVGGGPLGNEQFFGPGTRLTVL.

The rearrangement links TRBV6-5 to TRBJ1-1; the match to TRBD1 covers 7 bases. J gave up 1 base and V 0 bases, and 5 bases lay outside the gene matches. The length of the CDR3 is 16 residues. The germline CDR1 and CDR2 sequences are MNHEY and SVGAGI. CDR3 protein: CASSYSLGQPNTEAFF. The CDR3 region has the DNA TGTGCCAGCAGTTACTCTTTGGGACAGCCGAACACTGAAGCTTTCTTT.

This chain connects TRBV6-5 to TRBJ2-7, with D perhaps matching TRBD2 (5 bases). The germline V and J ends were trimmed by 8 bases and 0 bases, with 14 bases remaining between them. Germline CDR1 reads MNHEY; CDR2 reads SVGAGI. This CDR3 is 14 amino acids long. CDR3 coding DNA: TGTGCCAGCGGTGGGAGAGTGAGCTCCTACGAGCAGTACTTC. Encoded protein: CASGGRVSSYEQYF.

On this clone itself: A junction boundary mismatches the germline segment, possibly from a read error. The CDR3 sequence is CASSLPSGKLFF. CDR3 sequence (DNA): TGTGCCAGCAGCCTGCCCTCCGGGAAGCTGTTTTTT. The rearrangement links TRBV5-6 to TRBJ2-2; D may be TRBD2 (5 bases). Germline V gene data show CDR1 as SGHDT and CDR2 as YYEEEE. The CDR3 runs 12 residues.

The V call is TRBV11-3, the J call TRBJ1-3, with a tentative D call TRBD1 (5 bases). From germline, CDR1 is SGHNT and CDR2 YENEEA. The CDR3 runs to 18 residues. V dropped 5 bases and J dropped 0 bases, with 20 bases sitting between them. The CDR3 loop is CASSPSLIGATSGNTIYF. Here the CDR3 DNA reads TGTGCCAGCAGCCCGTCCCTTATAGGGGCCACCTCTGGAAACACCATATATTTT.

This clone has just one count. The chain links TRBV6-4 to TRBJ2-1; D is perhaps TRBD2 (6 bases). The germline V gene has CDR1 MRHNA and CDR2 SNTAGT. This CDR3 contains 16 residues. Trimming cost V 3 bases and J 0 bases, with 12 bases left between them. CDR3 sequence reads: CASSERGLYSYNEQFF. In DNA, the CDR3 is TGTGCCAGCAGTGAAAGAGGACTATACTCCTACAATGAGCAGTTCTTC.

This chain uses TRBV6-1 with TRBJ2-7, with TRBD2 identical over 8 bases. The germline gives CDR1 MNHNS, CDR2 SASEGT. J lost 2 bases, V lost 7 bases, and 7 bases had no gene match. The CDR3 has 14 amino acids. DNA of the CDR3: TGTGCCAGCAAGGATGGGCGGGAGGCCTACGAGCAGTACTTC. This translates into CASKDGREAYEQYF.

The count of this clone is one. This sequence joins TRBV2 and TRBJ1-1, with D possibly TRBD1 on 6 matching bases. Germline values: CDR1 SNHLY, CDR2 FYNNEI. The CDR3 spans 14 residues. V was trimmed by 7 bases and J by 4 bases, leaving 16 bases between them. CDR3: CASNPQGPSTEAFF. The CDR3, as DNA: TGTGCCAGCAACCCACAGGGACCCAGCACTGAAGCTTTCTTT.

The V call is TRBV2, the J call TRBJ2-5, with unresolved D. Trimming removed 8 bases at V and 4 bases at J, with 11 bases between. CDR1 is SNHLY and CDR2 is FYNNEI in the germline V gene. The CDR3 spans 12 residues. This CDR3 reads CASRASAETQYF. The CDR3 bases are TGTGCCAGCCGTGCAAGCGCAGAGACCCAGTACTTC.

CDR3 sequence reads: CASSLTSSGGTQETQYF. DNA of the CDR3: TGCGCCAGCAGCCTAACGTCTAGCGGGGGGACCCAAGAGACCCAGTACTTC. V usage is TRBV4-1 and J usage is TRBJ2-5; 11 bases agree with TRBD2. CDR3 length: 17 amino acids. CDR1 is MGHRA, CDR2 YSYEKL, per germline. The trim removed 4 bases at V and 1 base at J, leaving 8 bases unmatched.

The chain employs TRBV10-3 and TRBJ2-7; weak D call: TRBD2 (5 bases). This CDR3 has 14 amino acids. V was shortened by 6 bases and J by 0 bases, with 12 bases between the two germline ends. CDR1 ENHRY and CDR2 SYGVKD come from the germline V gene. The CDR3 nucleotides are TGTGCCATCAGCTGGACGGGGAGCTCCTACGAGCAGTACTTC. Residues: CAISWTGSSYEQYF.

The rearrangement uses TRBV7-9 and TRBJ2-1; 7 bases fit TRBD1. Germline CDR1 reads SEHNR; CDR2 reads FQNEAQ (reference sequence). V dropped 5 bases and J dropped 0; count of bases not matched to a gene: 4. This CDR3 is built from 15 residues. The DNA for the CDR3 is TGTGCCAGCAGCCTCCAGGGGGTCTCCTACAATGAGCAGTTCTTC. It codes for CASSLQGVSYNEQFF.

The chain recombines TRBV29-1 with TRBJ1-4; TRBD1 might be the D (6 bases). The germline V and J ends were trimmed by 4 bases and 3 bases, with 12 bases remaining between them. Per the germline V gene, CDR1 is SQVTM and CDR2 is ANQGSEA. The CDR3 is 14 amino acids. CDR3 loop: CSVGGGGANEKLFF. The CDR3 region has the DNA TGCAGCGTTGGAGGGGGGGGAGCTAATGAAAAACTGTTTTTT.

This clone has just one count. The rearrangement links TRBV28 to TRBJ2-7; TRBD1 matches 10 bases. Trimming cost V 11 bases and J 3 bases; bases outside gene matches: 13. There are 15 residues in the CDR3. Germline V gene data show CDR1 as MDHEN and CDR2 as SYDVKM. The CDR3 DNA sequence: TGTGCCTCCCAGTGGGAGGGGACAGGGGTCTACGAGCAGTACTTC. It yields the protein CASQWEGTGVYEQYF.

The chain combines TRBV27 with TRBJ1-1; D is ambiguous. V was clipped by 6 bases and J by 1 base, with 6 bases between them. This CDR3 has 12 amino acids. The germline gives CDR1 MNHEY, CDR2 SMNVEV (reference sequence). CDR3 in amino acids: CASSDSNTEAFF. In nucleotides, the CDR3 is TGTGCCAGCAGCGACTCGAACACTGAAGCTTTCTTT.

The CDR3 loop reads CASSQDPAGEADTQYF. The CDR3 DNA reads TGTGCCAGCAGCCAAGATCCAGCGGGAGAGGCAGATACGCAGTATTTT. This rearrangement joins TRBV4-2 to TRBJ2-3, with 8 bases that match TRBD2. Germline V CDR1 and CDR2: LGHNA, YNFKEQ. The CDR3 extends over 16 amino acids. V trimming: 0 bases; J trimming: 4 bases; junction bases outside the gene matches: 6.

The J gene is TRBJ1-1, the V gene TRBV29-1, with 7 bases fitting TRBD1. The CDR3 is 13 residues long. Germline lookup yields CDR1 SQVTM and CDR2 ANQGSEA. The V segment lost 7 bases and the J segment 0 bases; nucleotides outside the gene matches: 5. CDR3 nucleotide sequence: TGCAGCGCGAAACAGGGGTTGAACACTGAAGCTTTCTTT. Its protein product is CSAKQGLNTEAFF.

The rearrangement joins TRBV12-5 to TRBJ1-5; possible D gene TRBD1, 6 bases. The CDR3 loop spans 14 amino acids. Germline CDR1 reads LGHNT; CDR2 reads FRNRAP. V was pared by 8 bases and J by 2 bases, with 13 bases between. CDR3 coding DNA: TGTGCTAGTTCACAGGGTTTTGGCAATCAGCCCCAGCATTTT. It is translated as CASSQGFGNQPQHF.

V usage is TRBV5-4 and J usage is TRBJ1-1; possibly TRBD1 for D (5 bases). CDR1 SGHNT and CDR2 YYREEE come from the germline V gene (reference sequence). This CDR3 spans 17 amino acids. V shed 0 bases and J shed 0 bases, with 15 bases lying between them. CDR3 DNA: TGTGCCAGCAGCTTGGCCGGGGGGACGTCCATGAACACTGAAGCTTTCTTT. Its translation: CASSLAGGTSMNTEAFF.

V gene TRBV7-9 combines with J gene TRBJ1-4; D perhaps matches TRBD1 (5 bases). Germline V gene sequence: CDR1 SEHNR, CDR2 FQNEAQ (reference sequence). The CDR3 extends over 15 amino acids. The V end was cut by 6 bases, the J end by 0 bases, with 11 bases between. This CDR3 reads CASSSTAATNEKLFF. In DNA, the CDR3 is TGTGCCAGCAGTTCGACAGCTGCAACTAATGAAAAACTGTTTTTT.

This chain connects TRBV27 to TRBJ2-3; TRBD1 aligns across 10 bases. V shed 7 bases, J shed 5 bases, and the junction held 9 bases outside the gene matches. The germline CDR1 and CDR2 sequences are MNHEY and SMNVEV (reference sequence). This CDR3 contains 15 residues. The CDR3 reads CASTRQGANQDTQYF. The CDR3 nucleotides read TGTGCCAGCACCCGACAGGGGGCGAATCAAGATACGCAGTATTTT.

V is TRBV5-4 and J is TRBJ1-4; 7 bases line up with TRBD1. This CDR3 region has 14 residues. V shed 4 bases and J 8 bases; nucleotides not matched to a gene: 8. The germline V gene encodes CDR1 SGHNT and CDR2 YYREEE (reference sequence). CDR3 amino acids: CASSQKTGQEKLFF. The CDR3 DNA sequence: TGTGCCAGCAGCCAGAAGACAGGGCAGGAAAAACTGTTTTTT.

The rearrangement links TRBV10-3 to TRBJ1-1; D might be TRBD1 (6 bases). This CDR3 has 14 residues. The V gene's germline CDR1 is ENHRY and CDR2 SYGVKD. Trimming took 2 bases from V and 1 from J, leaving 8 bases between them. CDR3 residues: CAISETGTNTEAFF. The CDR3 bases are TGTGCCATCAGTGAGACAGGGACGAACACTGAAGCTTTCTTT.